A selection of T cell receptor beta chains follows, all from one sample in a study of regulatory T cells in long-lasting Graves disease. One entry per CDR3 protein, called by TCRdb with MiXCR from the multiplex PCR reads. The sample lists some 340,000 distinct CDR3 sequences, approximately 25% occurring once. Sequencing was performed on peripheral blood mononuclear cells (PBMCs), taken when the disease was refractory, from a patient treated with antithyroid drugs. All receptors derive from a middle-aged woman with Graves disease. Both conserved end residues are part of each CDR3. D genes are given only for firm matches. The size entry is marked missing in some rows and otherwise reads once, few, many or a size class.

d_call j_call v_call cdr3_length clone_size cdr3_aa cdr3_nt
- TRBJ1-1 TRBV7-8 15 - CASSEWGKGITEAFF TGTGCCAGCAGCGAGTGGGGGAAGGGTATCACTGAAGCTTTCTTT
- TRBJ2-1 TRBV2 16 few CASSEIRAWGYDEQFF TGTGCCAGCAGTGAAATACGTGCTTGGGGATACGATGAGCAGTTCTTC
- TRBJ2-2 TRBV28 11 many CARGNTGELFF TGTGCCAGGGGGAACACCGGGGAGCTGTTTTTT
TRBD2 TRBJ2-1 TRBV27 15 - CASSLGLAAHNEQFF TGTGCCAGCAGTTTAGGTCTAGCGGCCCACAATGAGCAGTTCTTC
- TRBJ2-1 TRBV6-9 16 few CASSYGGGSSYNEQFF TGTGCCAGCAGTTACGGAGGAGGTAGCTCCTACAATGAGCAGTTCTTC
- TRBJ2-7 TRBV7-6 15 - CASSLTQSGVYEQYF TGTGCCAGCAGCTTAACTCAGTCGGGAGTCTACGAGCAGTACTTC
- TRBJ2-7 TRBV11-2 14 many CASSLLEGTYEQYF TGTGCCAGCAGCCTCCTAGAAGGTACCTACGAGCAGTACTTC
TRBD2 TRBJ2-7 TRBV7-8 15 - CASSLVSGLPYEQYF TGTGCCAGCAGCTTAGTGTCGGGACTACCGTACGAGCAGTACTTC
- TRBJ1-2 TRBV7-9 16 few CASSLLGQTVNYGYTF TGTGCCAGCAGCTTACTGGGCCAGACAGTTAACTATGGCTACACCTTC
TRBD1 TRBJ1-2 TRBV9 14 few CASSRGDSNYGYTF TGTGCCAGCAGCCGTGGGGACAGTAACTATGGCTACACCTTC
- TRBJ2-7 TRBV20-1 13 few CSASWLAPYEQYF TGCAGTGCTAGTTGGCTAGCACCCTACGAGCAGTACTTC
TRBD2 TRBJ2-2 TRBV11-3 13 few CASSSAGVGELFF TGTGCCAGCAGCTCAGCGGGAGTTGGGGAGCTGTTTTTT
TRBD1 TRBJ1-1 TRBV5-1 17 - CASSSGGTADMNTEAFF TGCGCCAGCAGCTCGGGCGGGACAGCTGACATGAACACTGAAGCTTTCTTT
TRBD2 TRBJ2-7 TRBV11-3 17 few CASSLAEELAGAYEQYF TGTGCCAGCAGCTTAGCGGAGGAACTAGCGGGAGCCTACGAGCAGTACTTC
- TRBJ1-5 TRBV2 19 many CASSEDVITAVYSNQPQHF TGTGCCAGCAGTGAAGACGTAATAACGGCCGTGTATAGCAATCAGCCCCAGCATTTT
- TRBJ1-1 TRBV19 14 - CASRTLTGGTEAFF TGTGCCAGTAGGACATTAACAGGTGGCACTGAAGCTTTCTTT
- TRBJ2-5 TRBV4-2 13 few CASSGRRVETQYF TGTGCCAGCAGCGGAAGGAGGGTGGAGACCCAGTACTTC
TRBD2 TRBJ2-3 TRBV15 16 - CATSRAGTSLTDTQYF TGTGCCACCAGCAGAGCCGGGACTAGCTTGACAGATACGCAGTATTTT
TRBD2 TRBJ2-1 TRBV9 17 - CASSVTSGWSGNNEQFF TGTGCCAGCAGCGTAACTAGCGGGTGGTCGGGGAACAATGAGCAGTTCTTC
- TRBJ1-1 TRBV12-3/TRBV12-4 16 many CASSFPKNHRDTEAFF TGTGCCAGCAGTTTCCCAAAAAACCACAGGGACACTGAAGCTTTCTTT
TRBD2 TRBJ2-1 TRBV2 14 many CASISSGSTVEQFF TGTGCCAGCATATCTAGCGGGAGTACGGTTGAGCAGTTCTTC
TRBD2 TRBJ2-7 TRBV3-1 15 - CASSQRREGPREQYF TGTGCCAGCAGCCAACGGCGGGAGGGTCCTCGCGAGCAGTACTTC
TRBD2 TRBJ2-5 TRBV13 15 few CASRERWTSKETQYF TGTGCCAGCAGAGAGAGGTGGACTAGCAAGGAGACCCAGTACTTC
- TRBJ1-2 TRBV20-1 13 - CSARDDNPYGYTF TGCAGTGCTAGAGATGACAATCCCTATGGCTACACCTTC
- TRBJ2-3 TRBV28 13 many CASSWDSTDTQYF TGTGCCAGCAGCTGGGACTCCACAGATACGCAGTATTTT
TRBD1 TRBJ1-2 TRBV5-1 15 many CASSLGQVGGYGYTF TGCGCCAGCAGTTTGGGACAGGTTGGGGGATATGGCTACACCTTC
- TRBJ1-5 TRBV6-1 15 - CASRPTGGSNQPQHF TGTGCCAGCAGACCTACCGGGGGGAGCAATCAGCCCCAGCATTTT
- TRBJ2-7 TRBV20-1 10 many CSARGDEQYF TGCAGTGCCAGGGGAGACGAGCAGTACTTC
- TRBJ1-1 TRBV5-1 13 few CASRRGMNTEAFF TGCGCCAGCCGTCGGGGAATGAACACTGAAGCTTTCTTT
- TRBJ2-5 TRBV2 11 many CASTIEETQYF TGTGCCAGCACCATCGAAGAGACCCAGTACTTC
- TRBJ2-7 TRBV5-1 12 - CASSRAEGEQYF TGCGCCAGCAGCCGGGCGGAGGGAGAGCAGTACTTC
- TRBJ2-7 TRBV28 15 many CASSPRAPGGDEQYF TGTGCCAGCAGTCCCAGGGCGCCAGGGGGGGACGAGCAGTACTTC
- TRBJ2-6 TRBV7-9 15 - CASSLEGTGANVLTF TGTGCCAGCAGCTTAGAAGGGACCGGGGCCAACGTCCTGACTTTC
TRBD1 TRBJ1-6 TRBV18 16 - CASSPRPGQVNSPLHF TGTGCCAGCTCACCAAGGCCCGGACAGGTCAATTCACCCCTCCACTTT
- TRBJ2-7 TRBV9 14 - CASSVGSSSYEQYF TGTGCCAGCAGCGTAGGATCCAGCTCCTACGAGCAGTACTTC
- TRBJ1-5 TRBV7-2 17 few CASSLDHWPVLGGTQHF TGTGCCAGCAGCTTAGATCACTGGCCGGTTCTTGGAGGAACCCAGCATTTT
- TRBJ2-7 TRBV10-2 13 few CASSEGHSYEQYF TGCGCCAGCAGTGAAGGCCACTCCTACGAGCAGTACTTC
TRBD2 TRBJ2-2 TRBV27 17 many CASKTEYSGRDTGELFF TGTGCCAGCAAGACAGAGTATAGCGGGAGGGACACCGGGGAGCTGTTTTTT
TRBD1 TRBJ2-7 TRBV20-1 13 few CSTPRDRVHEQYF TGCAGTACCCCCCGGGACAGGGTTCACGAGCAGTACTTC
- TRBJ2-7 TRBV20-1 15 - CSARGLGGRGYEQYF TGCAGTGCTAGGGGCCTTGGCGGCCGAGGCTACGAGCAGTACTTC
TRBD1 TRBJ2-5 TRBV6-2/TRBV6-3 15 once CASSTGGASQETQYF TGTGCCAGCAGTACAGGGGGCGCCTCCCAAGAGACCCAGTACTTC
- TRBJ2-1 TRBV7-9 16 - CASSSGHGVVVNEQFF TGTGCCAGCAGCTCGGGACATGGCGTCGTAGTCAATGAGCAGTTCTTC
TRBD2 TRBJ2-7 TRBV6-1 13 many CASRLAGGLEQYF TGTGCCAGTCGACTAGCGGGAGGGCTCGAGCAGTACTTC
TRBD1 TRBJ2-7 TRBV2 14 many CASSGRDRGYEQYF TGTGCCAGCAGTGGGAGGGACAGGGGCTACGAGCAGTACTTC
- TRBJ1-4 TRBV18 17 - CASSPAPRRPTNEKLFF TGTGCCAGCTCACCAGCACCGAGACGGCCAACTAATGAAAAACTGTTTTTT
TRBD1 TRBJ2-2 TRBV5-5 15 many CASSGRTGDTGELFF TGTGCCAGCAGCGGCCGGACAGGGGACACCGGGGAGCTGTTTTTT
- TRBJ1-1 TRBV6-1 16 many CASSGRGYLMNTEAFF TGTGCCAGCAGTGGTCGGGGGTACCTAATGAACACTGAAGCTTTCTTT
- TRBJ2-3 TRBV6-1 14 - CASRRAGSTDTQYF TGTGCCAGTCGCCGGGCGGGGTCGACAGATACGCAGTATTTT
- TRBJ1-5 TRBV27 15 many CASSPNDRLNQPQHF TGTGCCAGCAGCCCGAACGACAGGCTGAATCAGCCCCAGCATTTT
- TRBJ2-7 TRBV28 18 many CASSLPGRTSHSSYEQYF TGTGCCAGCAGTTTACCCGGACGTACTAGTCATAGCTCCTACGAGCAGTACTTC
- TRBJ1-6 TRBV5-1 15 - CASSLNRFLRSPLHF TGCGCCAGCAGCTTAAACAGGTTTTTGAGGTCACCCCTCCACTTT
- TRBJ2-2 TRBV12-5 14 many CASGLRGPVGELFF TGTGCTAGTGGTTTGCGAGGGCCTGTCGGGGAGCTGTTTTTT
TRBD2 TRBJ2-1 TRBV12-3/TRBV12-4 21 once CASSAGTGTSGRKGSYNEQFF TGTGCCAGCAGTGCCGGGACCGGGACTAGCGGGAGGAAAGGCTCCTACAATGAGCAGTTCTTC
- TRBJ2-5 TRBV3-1 14 once CASSLSESGVTQYF TGTGCCAGCAGCCTTAGCGAGAGCGGAGTGACCCAGTACTTC
TRBD1 TRBJ1-5 TRBV7-9 16 few CASSYSRQGANQPQHF TGTGCCAGCAGTTACTCAAGACAGGGGGCAAATCAGCCCCAGCATTTT
TRBD2 TRBJ2-7 TRBV7-2 17 many CASSFAGTSGRRYEQYF TGTGCCAGCAGCTTCGCCGGGACTAGCGGGAGGAGGTACGAGCAGTACTTC
TRBD2 TRBJ2-2 TRBV2 16 many CASRLWTSGHTGELFF TGTGCCAGCAGACTCTGGACTAGCGGGCATACCGGGGAGCTGTTTTTT